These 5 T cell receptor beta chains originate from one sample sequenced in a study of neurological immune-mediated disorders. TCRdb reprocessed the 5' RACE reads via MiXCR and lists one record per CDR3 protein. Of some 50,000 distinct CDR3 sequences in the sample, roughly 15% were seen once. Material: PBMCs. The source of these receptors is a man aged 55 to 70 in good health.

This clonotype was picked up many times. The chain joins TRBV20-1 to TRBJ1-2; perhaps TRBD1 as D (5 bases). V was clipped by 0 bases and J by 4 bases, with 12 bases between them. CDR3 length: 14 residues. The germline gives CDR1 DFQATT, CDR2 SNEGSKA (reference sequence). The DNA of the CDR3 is TGCAGTGCTAGAGATCAGGGAACGGGCTATGGCTACACCTTC. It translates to CSARDQGTGYGYTF.

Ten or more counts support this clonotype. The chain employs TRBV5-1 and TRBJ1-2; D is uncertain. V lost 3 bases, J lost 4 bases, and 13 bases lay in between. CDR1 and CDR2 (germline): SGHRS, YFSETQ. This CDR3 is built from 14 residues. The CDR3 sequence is CASSYDRPGYGYTF. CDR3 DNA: TGCGCCAGCAGCTACGACCGGCCCGGCTATGGCTACACCTTC.

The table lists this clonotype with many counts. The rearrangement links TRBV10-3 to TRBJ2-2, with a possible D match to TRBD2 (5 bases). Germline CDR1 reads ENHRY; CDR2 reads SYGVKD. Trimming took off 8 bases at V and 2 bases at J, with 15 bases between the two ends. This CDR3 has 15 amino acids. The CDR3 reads CAIGSGRTNTGELFF. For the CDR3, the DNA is TGTGCCATCGGCTCCGGCAGGACTAACACCGGGGAGCTGTTTTTT.

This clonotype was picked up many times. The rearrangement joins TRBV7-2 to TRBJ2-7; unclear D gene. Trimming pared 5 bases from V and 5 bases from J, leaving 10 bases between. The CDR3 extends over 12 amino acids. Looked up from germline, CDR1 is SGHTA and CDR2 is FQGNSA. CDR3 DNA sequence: TGTGCCAGCAGCCAAAATCTCCACGAGCAGTACTTC. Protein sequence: CASSQNLHEQYF.

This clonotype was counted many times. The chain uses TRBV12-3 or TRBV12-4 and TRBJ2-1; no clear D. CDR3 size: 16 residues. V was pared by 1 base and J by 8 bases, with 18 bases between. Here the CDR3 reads CASSLDLGLVDDEQFF. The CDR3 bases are TGTGCCAGCAGTTTAGACTTGGGGTTGGTCGACGATGAGCAGTTCTTC.